This T cell receptor (beta chain) was identified in a study of CD8+CD57+ T cells in acquired aplastic anemia (dated by TCRdb to the late 2010s). Regarding the complete study: A mean of about 3.2 ug of DNA, ranging from about 0.2 to 27.4 ug, was extracted from sorted CD4+ and CD8+ cells. Overall study outcomes, separate from this receptor: No significant difference in CD8+ Simpson's diversity was found between patients and healthy controls (P=0.060). Twenty-nine CD8+ CDR3 sequences were found in both patients and controls but appeared to be highly expressed in patients and within the immunodominant clones of the patients.

Based on the germline V gene, the CDR1 and CDR2 sequences are SGHTA and FQGTGA. V lost 3 bases and J lost 0 bases; the stretch between them is 12 bases long. The CDR3 covers 15 residues, taking in both the cysteine and the phenylalanine. Of the read, only the CDR3 DNA is kept; its 45 bases are in frame from base 1. TCR beta VDJ combination and CDR3 sequence profiling used genomic DNA as the template. An Illumina HiSeq 2000 was the platform used for TCR repertoire sequencing. The authors' pipeline ran thus. Repertoire assessment relied on Simpson's diversity index, CDR3 size and DJ length profiles, and TRBV/TRBJ rearrangement plots. The most abundant DNA sequence in the deep sequencing data was defined as the immunodominant clone. CDR3 amino acid sequences were checked for sharing across subjects and were also compared against the VDJdb database and published repertoires. Through fastp at Q25 and MiXCR, TCRdb rebuilt clones from the public reads, retaining in-frame beta chains. Each CDR3 protein gets just one entry, which takes the most common genes and DNA from the rows behind it. The V and J calls here are based on TCRdb, not the publication. Across this sample there are approximately 190,000 distinct CDR3 sequences, with over 60% seen only once. Clones ranked in the top ten supply 40% to 55% of the sample.

The study deep-sequenced TCR repertoires of sorted CD4+ and CD8+ blood T cells from severe aplastic anemia patients and healthy subjects. Ficoll-Paque density gradient centrifugation was used to isolate peripheral blood mononuclear cells. Before DNA was extracted, CD4+ and CD8+ T cells were sorted using either FACS or magnetic beads. With regard to this clonotype: Its antigen remains unidentified. No base qualities exist here, and no much larger clone lies one base off it.

Material for sequencing was sorted CD4+, CD8+, or CD8+CD57+ T cells (not recorded which) from PBMCs. The chain uses TRBV7-3 and TRBJ2-7; the D gene is possibly TRBD1 or TRBD2, with 6 bases matching each. This TCR was recovered from a human donor with severe aplastic anemia or a healthy control (not recorded which). CDR3 reads: CASSFRGARSYEQYF. The sequence in DNA is TGTGCCAGCAGCTTTAGGGGGGCCCGCTCCTACGAGCAGTACTTC.